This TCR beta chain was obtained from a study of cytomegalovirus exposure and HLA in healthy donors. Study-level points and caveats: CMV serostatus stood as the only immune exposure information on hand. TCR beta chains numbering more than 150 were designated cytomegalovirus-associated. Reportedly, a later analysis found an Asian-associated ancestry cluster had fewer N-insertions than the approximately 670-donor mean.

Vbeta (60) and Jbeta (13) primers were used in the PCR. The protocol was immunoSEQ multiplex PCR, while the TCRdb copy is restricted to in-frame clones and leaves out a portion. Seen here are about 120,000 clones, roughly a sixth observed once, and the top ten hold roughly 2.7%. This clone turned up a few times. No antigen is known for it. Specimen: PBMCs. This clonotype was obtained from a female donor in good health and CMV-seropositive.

The DNA of the CDR3 is TGTGCCAGCAGCTTAGTGGTAGGGGTGGGTGAAAAACTGTTTTTT. Translated: CASSLVVGVGEKLFF. V usage is TRBV7-2 and J usage is TRBJ1-4, with D possibly being TRBD1 (5 bases). Germline CDR1 reads SGHTA; CDR2 reads FQGNSA. V lost 1 base to trimming and J lost 7 bases, with 13 bases between them. This CDR3 comprises 15 residues.